This T cell receptor (beta chain) was sequenced in a study of cytomegalovirus exposure and HLA in healthy donors. Germline lookup yields CDR1 SGHRS and CDR2 YFSETQ. This CDR3 region has 15 residues. The ends were cut back, 4 bases at V and 2 bases at J, with 12 bases in the middle. Researchers ran the PCR with 60 Vbeta and 13 Jbeta primers. The data were produced by immunoSEQ multiplex PCR, yet TCRdb's version contains in-frame clones alone and is incomplete. This table holds 120,000 to 150,000 clones, roughly three quarters found once. Sequencing was carried out using PBMCs. The chain is built from TRBV5-1 and TRBJ2-2, with D tentatively TRBD2 (6 bases). This TCR was recovered from a female donor in good health and CMV-seronegative. CDR3 DNA sequence: TGCGCCAGCAGCCCCATCGGACTAAACACCGGGGAGCTGTTTTTT. Translated, it gives CASSPIGLNTGELFF.